Listed below are T cell receptor beta chains from one sample, sequenced in a study of blood T cell repertoires in COVID-19. The method was immunoSEQ multiplex PCR; TCRdb's version includes in-frame clones alone and lacks a portion of them. The table has about 190,000 clones, approximately 78% seen once; the top ten hold around 2.8%. The sequencing sample was made of peripheral blood. Receptors were obtained from a woman older than 75 with active or convalescent COVID-19. The CDR3 runs from the conserved cysteine through the conserved F or W. The D gene is left open where the match is weak. Some rows have no size entry. The others give once, few or many, or a class for an expanded clone.

v_call: TRBV5-6
j_call: TRBJ2-5
d_call: NA
clone_size: NA
cdr3_aa: CASSPQSQETQYF
cdr3_nt: TGTGCCAGCAGCCCCCAATCACAAGAGACCCAGTACTTC

v_call: TRBV11-2
j_call: TRBJ2-1
d_call: NA
clone_size: NA
cdr3_aa: CASSGGSDSYNEQFF
cdr3_nt: TGTGCCAGCAGCGGCGGCAGCGACTCCTACAATGAGCAGTTCTTC

v_call: TRBV19
j_call: TRBJ2-5
d_call: NA
clone_size: once
cdr3_aa: CASSSLGGQETQYF
cdr3_nt: TGTGCCAGTAGTAGCTTGGGGGGCCAAGAGACCCAGTACTTC

v_call: TRBV7-2
j_call: TRBJ2-2
d_call: TRBD1
clone_size: NA
cdr3_aa: CASSLPRDRGAGELFF
cdr3_nt: TGTGCCAGCAGCTTACCCCGGGACAGGGGGGCCGGGGAGCTGTTTTTT

v_call: TRBV2
j_call: TRBJ1-3
d_call: NA
clone_size: NA
cdr3_aa: CASSETNRNTIYF
cdr3_nt: TGTGCCAGCAGTGAGACAAACAGAAACACCATATATTTT

v_call: TRBV6-6
j_call: TRBJ2-7
d_call: NA
clone_size: NA
cdr3_aa: CASSYGWEYEQYF
cdr3_nt: TGTGCCAGCAGTTACGGGTGGGAGTACGAGCAGTACTTC

v_call: TRBV28
j_call: TRBJ1-2
d_call: NA
clone_size: NA
cdr3_aa: CASSLRDYGYTF
cdr3_nt: TGTGCCAGCAGTTTAAGAGATTATGGCTACACCTTC

v_call: TRBV6-5
j_call: TRBJ2-7
d_call: NA
clone_size: NA
cdr3_aa: CASSYLQGYEQYF
cdr3_nt: TGTGCCAGCAGTTACTTACAGGGCTACGAGCAGTACTTC

v_call: TRBV3-1/TRBV3-2
j_call: TRBJ2-3
d_call: TRBD2
clone_size: NA
cdr3_aa: CASSFRGGRDTQYF
cdr3_nt: TGTGCCAGCAGCTTTCGGGGGGGCCGCGATACGCAGTATTTT

v_call: TRBV5-1
j_call: TRBJ2-1
d_call: NA
clone_size: few
cdr3_aa: CASSFTPGDVEQFF
cdr3_nt: TGCGCCAGCAGCTTTACGCCGGGTGATGTTGAGCAGTTCTTC

v_call: TRBV10-3
j_call: TRBJ2-1
d_call: NA
clone_size: NA
cdr3_aa: CAIRADSVNEQFF
cdr3_nt: TGTGCCATCAGGGCAGATAGCGTGAATGAGCAGTTCTTC

v_call: TRBV6-6
j_call: TRBJ1-5
d_call: NA
clone_size: once
cdr3_aa: CASSYSTQGGQPQHF
cdr3_nt: TGTGCCAGCAGTTATTCTACCCAGGGAGGCCAGCCCCAGCATTTT

v_call: TRBV2
j_call: TRBJ2-5
d_call: TRBD1
clone_size: NA
cdr3_aa: CASSLQPTGQETQYF
cdr3_nt: TGTGCCAGCAGCCTACAACCGACAGGGCAAGAGACCCAGTACTTC

v_call: TRBV5-1
j_call: TRBJ1-2
d_call: NA
clone_size: NA
cdr3_aa: CASSRQSGENYGYTF
cdr3_nt: TGCGCCAGCAGCCGTCAAAGCGGGGAAAACTATGGCTACACCTTC

v_call: TRBV7-2
j_call: TRBJ1-1
d_call: TRBD1
clone_size: NA
cdr3_aa: CASSSPNRGEYTEAFF
cdr3_nt: TGTGCCAGCAGCTCACCAAACAGGGGGGAGTACACTGAAGCTTTCTTT

v_call: TRBV7-2
j_call: TRBJ1-1
d_call: NA
clone_size: NA
cdr3_aa: CASSDFGVMNTEAFF
cdr3_nt: TGTGCCAGCAGCGATTTCGGGGTAATGAACACTGAAGCTTTCTTT

v_call: TRBV7-2
j_call: TRBJ2-5
d_call: TRBD1
clone_size: NA
cdr3_aa: CASRLTGEETQYF
cdr3_nt: TGTGCCAGCAGATTAACAGGGGAAGAGACCCAGTACTTC

v_call: TRBV15
j_call: TRBJ2-7
d_call: NA
clone_size: once
cdr3_aa: CATSRDRGKSYEQYF
cdr3_nt: TGTGCCACCAGCAGAGATCGCGGGAAATCCTACGAGCAGTACTTC

v_call: TRBV6-5
j_call: TRBJ1-6
d_call: NA
clone_size: once
cdr3_aa: CASSYGGRGNSPLHF
cdr3_nt: TGTGCCAGCAGTTACGGCGGGCGGGGGAATTCACCCCTCCACTTT

v_call: TRBV19
j_call: TRBJ1-3
d_call: TRBD1
clone_size: NA
cdr3_aa: CASSTTGLGNTIYF
cdr3_nt: TGTGCCAGTAGTACGACAGGGTTGGGAAACACCATATATTTT

v_call: TRBV5-1
j_call: TRBJ2-7
d_call: TRBD1
clone_size: NA
cdr3_aa: CASSTGTASYEQYF
cdr3_nt: TGCGCCAGCAGCACCGGGACAGCCTCCTACGAGCAGTACTTC

v_call: TRBV5-1
j_call: TRBJ2-5
d_call: TRBD2
clone_size: NA
cdr3_aa: CASSGGEAIAETQYF
cdr3_nt: TGCGCCAGCAGCGGGGGGGAGGCGATCGCGGAGACCCAGTACTTC

v_call: TRBV19
j_call: TRBJ2-1
d_call: TRBD2
clone_size: NA
cdr3_aa: CASSMATSRNEQFF
cdr3_nt: TGTGCCAGTAGTATGGCGACTAGCCGCAATGAGCAGTTCTTC

v_call: TRBV7-3
j_call: TRBJ2-1
d_call: TRBD1
clone_size: few
cdr3_aa: CASSIGTGYNEQFF
cdr3_nt: TGTGCCAGCAGCATCGGGACAGGGTATAATGAGCAGTTCTTC

v_call: TRBV10-3
j_call: TRBJ2-3
d_call: TRBD1
clone_size: NA
cdr3_aa: CAIKGQGDGRDTQYF
cdr3_nt: TGTGCCATCAAGGGACAGGGAGACGGTCGGGATACGCAGTATTTT

v_call: TRBV7-8
j_call: TRBJ1-5
d_call: NA
clone_size: NA
cdr3_aa: CATMTGTSNQPQHF
cdr3_nt: TGTGCCACCATGACGGGAACAAGCAATCAGCCCCAGCATTTT

v_call: TRBV2
j_call: TRBJ2-1
d_call: NA
clone_size: NA
cdr3_aa: CASSLAGAGYNEQFF
cdr3_nt: TGTGCCAGCAGCCTGGCGGGGGCGGGGTACAATGAGCAGTTCTTC

v_call: TRBV2
j_call: TRBJ2-1
d_call: NA
clone_size: few
cdr3_aa: CASDVGSSYNEQFF
cdr3_nt: TGTGCCAGCGATGTGGGGAGCTCCTACAATGAGCAGTTCTTC

v_call: TRBV28
j_call: TRBJ1-6
d_call: TRBD1
clone_size: few
cdr3_aa: CASSSTGDNSPLHF
cdr3_nt: TGTGCCAGCAGTTCTACAGGGGACAATTCACCCCTCCACTTT

v_call: TRBV28
j_call: TRBJ2-7
d_call: TRBD2
clone_size: NA
cdr3_aa: CASRRGANSYEQYF
cdr3_nt: TGTGCCAGCCGGCGGGGGGCGAACTCCTACGAGCAGTACTTC

v_call: TRBV4-1
j_call: TRBJ2-3
d_call: NA
clone_size: NA
cdr3_aa: CASSQVGLSTDTQYF
cdr3_nt: TGCGCCAGCAGCCAAGTGGGACTGAGCACAGATACGCAGTATTTT

v_call: TRBV2
j_call: TRBJ1-5
d_call: NA
clone_size: NA
cdr3_aa: CASSVTALNQPQHF
cdr3_nt: TGTGCCAGCAGTGTAACAGCTCTCAATCAGCCCCAGCATTTT

v_call: TRBV7-9
j_call: TRBJ2-3
d_call: TRBD2
clone_size: NA
cdr3_aa: CASSSHGGAGDTQYF
cdr3_nt: TGTGCCAGCAGCTCACACGGGGGGGCGGGAGATACGCAGTATTTT

v_call: TRBV5-4
j_call: TRBJ2-7
d_call: NA
clone_size: NA
cdr3_aa: CASSLGREQYF
cdr3_nt: TGTGCCAGCAGCTTGGGGCGGGAGCAGTACTTC

v_call: TRBV10-2
j_call: TRBJ2-6
d_call: NA
clone_size: NA
cdr3_aa: CASSEAGTSYSGANVLTF
cdr3_nt: TGCGCCAGCAGTGAGGCCGGGACTTCCTACTCTGGGGCCAACGTCCTGACTTTC

v_call: TRBV19
j_call: TRBJ1-5
d_call: TRBD1
clone_size: NA
cdr3_aa: CASSRDSSGRPQHF
cdr3_nt: TGTGCCAGTAGTAGGGACAGCAGTGGTCGGCCCCAGCATTTT

v_call: TRBV12-3/TRBV12-4
j_call: TRBJ1-2
d_call: NA
clone_size: few
cdr3_aa: CASSLRGSDGYTF
cdr3_nt: TGTGCCAGCAGCCTTAGGGGTTCTGACGGCTACACCTTC

v_call: TRBV10-3
j_call: TRBJ2-5
d_call: TRBD1
clone_size: NA
cdr3_aa: CAISRQGRETQYF
cdr3_nt: TGTGCCATCAGCCGACAGGGGCGAGAGACCCAGTACTTC

v_call: TRBV3-1/TRBV3-2
j_call: TRBJ1-5
d_call: TRBD1
clone_size: NA
cdr3_aa: CASSQRGPGGLDSNQPQHF
cdr3_nt: TGTGCCAGCAGCCAAAGGGGGCCGGGAGGGCTCGATAGCAATCAGCCCCAGCATTTT

v_call: TRBV27
j_call: TRBJ1-2
d_call: NA
clone_size: NA
cdr3_aa: CASSPARTGTFNYGYTF
cdr3_nt: TGTGCCAGCAGTCCGGCCCGTACAGGGACCTTCAACTATGGCTACACCTTC

v_call: TRBV29-1
j_call: TRBJ2-7
d_call: NA
clone_size: NA
cdr3_aa: CSVGGGIGDEQYF
cdr3_nt: TGCAGCGTCGGAGGAGGGATTGGCGACGAGCAGTACTTC

v_call: TRBV9
j_call: TRBJ2-7
d_call: NA
clone_size: once
cdr3_aa: CASSVAPGAYEQYF
cdr3_nt: TGTGCCAGCAGCGTAGCCCCAGGGGCCTACGAGCAGTACTTC

v_call: TRBV5-1
j_call: TRBJ2-7
d_call: TRBD2
clone_size: NA
cdr3_aa: CASSWGGTHEQYF
cdr3_nt: TGCGCCAGCAGCTGGGGGGGAACCCACGAGCAGTACTTC

v_call: TRBV6-5
j_call: TRBJ1-1
d_call: NA
clone_size: NA
cdr3_aa: CASSPRWALVGAFF
cdr3_nt: TGTGCCAGCAGCCCCCGATGGGCTCTGGTGGGAGCTTTCTTT

v_call: TRBV10-2
j_call: TRBJ2-5
d_call: TRBD2
clone_size: NA
cdr3_aa: CASSDLAGWRGNQETQYF
cdr3_nt: TGCGCCAGCAGTGATCTGGCTGGATGGCGGGGGAACCAAGAGACCCAGTACTTC

v_call: TRBV29-1
j_call: TRBJ2-7
d_call: TRBD1
clone_size: NA
cdr3_aa: CSATDRGHYEQYF
cdr3_nt: TGCAGCGCTACGGACAGGGGTCACTACGAGCAGTACTTC

v_call: TRBV9
j_call: TRBJ2-2
d_call: NA
clone_size: NA
cdr3_aa: CASSPTVTNTGELFF
cdr3_nt: TGTGCCAGCAGCCCGACAGTTACCAACACCGGGGAGCTGTTTTTT

v_call: TRBV2
j_call: TRBJ1-5
d_call: TRBD1
clone_size: NA
cdr3_aa: CASKGIRQGRNQPQHF
cdr3_nt: TGTGCCAGCAAGGGAATTCGACAGGGACGCAATCAGCCCCAGCATTTT

v_call: TRBV5-1
j_call: TRBJ2-2
d_call: TRBD2
clone_size: few
cdr3_aa: CASRKRTSDTGELFF
cdr3_nt: TGCGCCAGCAGAAAAAGGACTAGTGATACCGGGGAGCTGTTTTTT

v_call: TRBV30
j_call: TRBJ2-2
d_call: NA
clone_size: few
cdr3_aa: CAWAPTGELFF
cdr3_nt: TGTGCCTGGGCCCCAACCGGGGAGCTGTTTTTT

v_call: TRBV6-5
j_call: TRBJ1-3
d_call: NA
clone_size: NA
cdr3_aa: CASRPRRNTIYF
cdr3_nt: TGTGCCAGCAGACCCAGGCGAAACACCATATATTTT

v_call: TRBV5-4
j_call: TRBJ2-3
d_call: TRBD2
clone_size: NA
cdr3_aa: CASSGGRGGTDTQYF
cdr3_nt: TGTGCCAGCAGCGGAGGGCGGGGGGGAACAGATACGCAGTATTTT

v_call: TRBV12-3/TRBV12-4
j_call: TRBJ2-3
d_call: NA
clone_size: once
cdr3_aa: CASSFGGDTQYF
cdr3_nt: TGTGCCAGCAGTTTTGGTGGCGATACGCAGTATTTT

v_call: TRBV28
j_call: TRBJ2-7
d_call: TRBD2
clone_size: NA
cdr3_aa: CASSLVAGAGRTFYEQYF
cdr3_nt: TGTGCCAGCAGTTTAGTAGCGGGCGCAGGCCGTACATTCTACGAGCAGTACTTC

v_call: TRBV18
j_call: TRBJ2-7
d_call: TRBD1
clone_size: few
cdr3_aa: CASSPGQASSYEQYF
cdr3_nt: TGTGCCAGCTCACCGGGACAGGCGAGCTCCTACGAGCAGTACTTC

v_call: TRBV12-3/TRBV12-4
j_call: TRBJ2-2
d_call: NA
clone_size: NA
cdr3_aa: CASSLDNTGELFF
cdr3_nt: TGTGCCAGCAGCCTAGACAACACCGGGGAGCTGTTTTTT

v_call: TRBV3-1/TRBV3-2
j_call: TRBJ2-2
d_call: NA
clone_size: NA
cdr3_aa: CASMSAGELFF
cdr3_nt: TGTGCCAGCATGTCAGCCGGGGAGCTGTTTTTT